The 13 T cell receptor beta chains below were found in one sample sequenced in a study of T cell responses to AZD1222 COVID-19 vaccine. Using immunoSEQ multiplex PCR, the repertoire was profiled, and TCRdb retains in-frame clones only, with some absent. The sample has about 120,000 clones; more than 75% are singletons. This sample comprised peripheral blood, obtained on day 0 of AZD1222 vaccination. Source of these receptors: an adult in good health.

V usage is TRBV9 and J usage is TRBJ2-5, with a tentative D call TRBD2 (5 bases). Trimming cost V 0 bases and J 5 bases, with 23 bases left between them. Germline values: CDR1 SGDLS, CDR2 YYNGEE. The CDR3 length is 18 residues. As DNA, the CDR3 is TGTGCCAGCAGCGTAGGCCCCCTAAAGGGAGAACTATTGGAGACCCAGTACTTC. Its translation is CASSVGPLKGELLETQYF.

This clone was found once. The chain recombines TRBV9 with TRBJ1-1; 7 bases map to TRBD1. The ends lost 3 bases at V and 6 bases at J; junction bases unmatched: 8. Germline CDR1 SGDLS, CDR2 YYNGEE. The CDR3 has 14 amino acids. CDR3 coding DNA: TGTGCCAGCAGCGCCCCACAGGGGACCTCTGAAGCTTTCTTT. Translated, it gives CASSAPQGTSEAFF.

Turning to this clone: Sequence at one end of the junction differs from germline and may be a read error. The DNA of the CDR3 is TGTGCCGGCAGTTTATCGAATAACAGGGGGCCCTACGAGCAGTACTTC. Protein product: CAGSLSNNRGPYEQYF. J is TRBJ2-7 and V is TRBV27; 9 bases match TRBD1. This CDR3 spans 16 amino acids. Germline CDR1 reads MNHEY; CDR2 reads SMNVEV (reference sequence).

The rearrangement joins TRBV9 to TRBJ1-1; D gene ambiguous. The V and J ends lost 1 base and 1 base respectively, with 5 bases between them. This CDR3 is built from 13 residues. Germline-derived CDR1 and CDR2 are SGDLS and YYNGEE. The CDR3 DNA is TGTGCCAGCAGCGTAAAGTCGAACACTGAAGCTTTCTTT. Its protein product is CASSVKSNTEAFF.

V is TRBV28 and J is TRBJ2-3, with D perhaps TRBD1 or TRBD2 (5 bases each). CDR3 size: 15 residues. Germline values: CDR1 MDHEN, CDR2 SYDVKM. Trimming shortened V by 4 bases and J by 0 bases, and 11 bases separated the two germline ends. CDR3 residues: CASSSGDGSTDTQYF. The CDR3 DNA sequence: TGTGCCAGCAGTTCCGGGGACGGAAGCACAGATACGCAGTATTTT.

This clone was seen only once. The chain is built from TRBV19 and TRBJ2-3, with 12 bases that match TRBD2. There are 16 residues in the CDR3. CDR1 and CDR2 from the germline V gene are LNHDA and SQIVND (reference sequence). Trimming at V came to 7 bases and at J to 3 bases, leaving 8 bases not matched to a gene. The CDR3 region has the DNA TGTGCCAGTACCCCCCTAGCGGGAGGGAGGACAGATACGCAGTATTTT. Its protein is CASTPLAGGRTDTQYF.

The gene calls are TRBV2 and TRBJ1-1; 8 positions agree with TRBD1. V lost 3 bases to trimming and J lost 1 base; unmatched junction nucleotides: 4. This CDR3 has 15 residues. Germline-derived CDR1 and CDR2 are SNHLY and FYNNEI. DNA of the CDR3: TGTGCCAGCAGTGACCCAGGGGGCTGGAACACTGAAGCTTTCTTT. Translating gives CASSDPGGWNTEAFF.

As DNA, the CDR3 is TGTGCCAGCAGTTATTACGGGAGGGCCGGTGTCAATGAGCAGTTCTTC. This encodes CASSYYGRAGVNEQFF. The genes are TRBV27 and TRBJ2-1; 8 bases match TRBD2. The CDR3 runs to 16 residues. Germline V gene lookup returns CDR1 MNHEY and CDR2 SMNVEV (reference sequence). J gave up 6 bases and V 4 bases, and 11 bases lay outside the gene matches.

The rearrangement joins TRBV6-2 or TRBV6-3 to TRBJ2-3, with TRBD2 identical over 11 bases. Trimming took 5 bases from V and 2 from J; bases not matched to a gene: 6. This CDR3 has 16 residues. CDR1 is MNHEY and CDR2 is SVGEGT in the germline V gene. The CDR3 loop is CASSPLAGGLTDTQYF. The CDR3 DNA reads as TGTGCCAGCAGTCCCCTAGCGGGAGGACTCACAGATACGCAGTATTTT.

The V call is TRBV28, the J call TRBJ2-2, with 9 bases that match TRBD2. The germline V gene encodes CDR1 MDHEN and CDR2 SYDVKM. V shed 5 bases and J 9 bases; nucleotides not matched to a gene: 13. This CDR3 is 16 amino acids long. The CDR3 sequence is CASSNQGLAGLWELFF. The CDR3 coding sequence is TGTGCCAGCAGTAACCAGGGACTAGCCGGTTTGTGGGAGCTGTTTTTT.

The chain recombines TRBV10-3 with TRBJ2-2; D remains ambiguous. The CDR3 totals 14 residues. The ends were cut back, 2 bases at V and 5 bases at J, with 9 bases in the middle. Germline V lookup: CDR1 ENHRY, CDR2 SYGVKD. As DNA, the CDR3 is TGTGCCATCAGTGAGCCCCATCCAACCGGGGAGCTGTTTTTT. Amino acids: CAISEPHPTGELFF.

The chain recombines TRBV2 with TRBJ2-5; no reliable D call. Germline assignment: CDR1 SNHLY and CDR2 FYNNEI. Trimming took 4 bases from V and 5 from J, leaving 11 bases between them. The CDR3 is 13 residues long. The CDR3 reads CASSVQAVETQYF. CDR3 in DNA: TGTGCCAGCAGTGTCCAGGCCGTCGAGACCCAGTACTTC.

The chain recombines TRBV28 with TRBJ1-2; TRBD1 agrees at 9 bases. This CDR3 has 14 amino acids. Germline CDR1 MDHEN, CDR2 SYDVKM. The V segment lost 5 bases and the J segment 5 bases; nucleotides outside the gene matches: 6. The CDR3 nucleotides are TGTGCCAGCAGTACCGGGACAGGGAGGTATGGCTACACCTTC. Translated: CASSTGTGRYGYTF.